The T cell receptor beta chain described here comes from a study of T cell changes during pregnancy in multiple sclerosis. Libraries were prepared by immunoSEQ multiplex PCR; TCRdb keeps only in-frame clonotypes and omits some of them. The table records 100,000 or so clones, 92% of them present only once. The CDR3 extends over 15 amino acids. Germline assignment: CDR1 MRHNA and CDR2 SNTAGT. V gave up 0 bases and J gave up 6 bases; unmatched junction bases: 3. The sequence was obtained from a female donor with multiple sclerosis, enrolled in a pregnancy study. J is TRBJ2-1 and V is TRBV6-4; 9 bases align to TRBD2. The source was peripheral blood, collected after pregnancy. Here the CDR3 DNA reads TGTGCCAGCAGTGACTCGGTAGCGGGAGTCAATGAGCAGTTCTTC. Translated: CASSDSVAGVNEQFF.